The clone carrying this TCR beta chain has a count of ten or more. These data originate in a study of CD8 T cells in ankylosing spondylitis. The V and J ends lost 0 bases and 5 bases respectively, with 14 bases between them. The CDR3 extends over 16 amino acids. CDR1 and CDR2 (germline): MNHEY, SVGEGT. TCRdb analysed the 5' RACE reads with MiXCR anew, one entry per CDR3 protein. The sample consists of fewer than 150,000 distinct CDR3 sequences, around 7.9% of them appearing once. The chain carries TRBV6-2 or TRBV6-3 and TRBJ2-4; D possibly corresponds to TRBD1 (6 bases). Sequenced input: blood, either unsorted or a sorted T cell fraction (not recorded which). The TCR comes from a female donor with ankylosing spondylitis or in good health (not recorded which). CDR3: CASSYSRGRGENIQYF. CDR3 nucleotide sequence: TGTGCCAGCAGTTACTCGAGGGGCAGGGGAGAAAACATTCAGTACTTC.